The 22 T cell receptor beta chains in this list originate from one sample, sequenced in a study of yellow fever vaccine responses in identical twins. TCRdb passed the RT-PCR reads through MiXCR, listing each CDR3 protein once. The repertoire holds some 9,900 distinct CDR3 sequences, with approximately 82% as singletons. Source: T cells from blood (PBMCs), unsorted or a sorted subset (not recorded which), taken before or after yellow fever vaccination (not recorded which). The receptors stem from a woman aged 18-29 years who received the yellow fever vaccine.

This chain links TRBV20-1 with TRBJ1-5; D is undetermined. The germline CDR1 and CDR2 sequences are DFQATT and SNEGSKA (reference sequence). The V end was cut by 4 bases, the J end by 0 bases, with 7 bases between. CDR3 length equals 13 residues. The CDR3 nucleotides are TGCAGTGCTATTACCAATAGCAATCAGCCCCAGCATTTT. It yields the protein CSAITNSNQPQHF.

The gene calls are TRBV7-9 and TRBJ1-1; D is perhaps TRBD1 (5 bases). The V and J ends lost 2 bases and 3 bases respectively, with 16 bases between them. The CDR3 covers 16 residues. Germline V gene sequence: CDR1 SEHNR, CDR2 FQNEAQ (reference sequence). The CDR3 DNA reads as TGTGCCAGCAGCTTACATTCGGGCAGGGCGGACACTGAAGCTTTCTTT. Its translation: CASSLHSGRADTEAFF.

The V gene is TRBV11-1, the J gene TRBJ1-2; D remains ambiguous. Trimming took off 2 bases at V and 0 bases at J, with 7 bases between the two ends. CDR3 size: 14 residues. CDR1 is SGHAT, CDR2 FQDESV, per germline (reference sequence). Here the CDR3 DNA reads TGTGCCAGCAGCTTAACAGCCACTAACTATGGCTACACCTTC. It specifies CASSLTATNYGYTF.

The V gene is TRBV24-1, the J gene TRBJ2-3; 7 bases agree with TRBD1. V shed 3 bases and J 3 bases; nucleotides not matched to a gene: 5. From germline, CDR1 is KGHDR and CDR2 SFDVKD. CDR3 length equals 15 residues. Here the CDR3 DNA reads TGTGCCACCAGTGATCCCGACAGGGCGACAGATACGCAGTATTTT. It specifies CATSDPDRATDTQYF.

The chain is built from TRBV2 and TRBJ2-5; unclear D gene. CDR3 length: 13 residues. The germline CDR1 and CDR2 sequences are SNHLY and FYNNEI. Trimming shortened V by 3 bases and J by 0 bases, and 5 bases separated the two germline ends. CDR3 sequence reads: CASSDGYQETQYF. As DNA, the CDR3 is TGTGCCAGCAGTGACGGCTACCAAGAGACCCAGTACTTC.

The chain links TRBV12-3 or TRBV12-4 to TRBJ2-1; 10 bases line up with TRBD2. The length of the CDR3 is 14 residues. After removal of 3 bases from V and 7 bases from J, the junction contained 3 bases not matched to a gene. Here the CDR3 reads CASSFSGRNNEQFF. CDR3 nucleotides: TGTGCCAGCAGTTTTAGCGGGAGGAATAATGAGCAGTTCTTC.

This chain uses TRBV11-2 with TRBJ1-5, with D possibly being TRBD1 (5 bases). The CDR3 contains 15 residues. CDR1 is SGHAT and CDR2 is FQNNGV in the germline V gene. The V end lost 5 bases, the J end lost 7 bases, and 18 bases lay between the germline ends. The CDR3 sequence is CASSLAGGGGQPQHF. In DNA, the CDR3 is TGTGCCAGCAGCCTTGCGGGGGGAGGAGGCCAGCCCCAGCATTTT.

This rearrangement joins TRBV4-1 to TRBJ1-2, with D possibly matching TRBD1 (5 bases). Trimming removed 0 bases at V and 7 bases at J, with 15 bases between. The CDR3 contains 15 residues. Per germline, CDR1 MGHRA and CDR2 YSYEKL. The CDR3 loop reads CASSQDLGVDAGYTF. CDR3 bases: TGCGCCAGCAGCCAAGATTTAGGGGTTGACGCTGGCTACACCTTC.

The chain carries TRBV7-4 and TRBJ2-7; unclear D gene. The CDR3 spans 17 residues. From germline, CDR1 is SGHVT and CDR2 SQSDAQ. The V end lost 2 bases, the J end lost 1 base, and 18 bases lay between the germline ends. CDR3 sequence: CASSLLVVGCASYEQYV. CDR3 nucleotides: TGTGCCAGCAGCTTACTTGTGGTAGGGTGTGCGTCCTACGAGCAGTACGTC.

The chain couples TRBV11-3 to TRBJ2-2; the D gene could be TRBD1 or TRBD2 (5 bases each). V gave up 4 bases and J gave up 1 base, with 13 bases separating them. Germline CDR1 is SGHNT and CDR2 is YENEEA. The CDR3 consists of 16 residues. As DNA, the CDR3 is TGTGCCAGCAGCTCCAAACTAGGGGTGAACACCGGGGAGCTGTTTTTT. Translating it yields CASSSKLGVNTGELFF.

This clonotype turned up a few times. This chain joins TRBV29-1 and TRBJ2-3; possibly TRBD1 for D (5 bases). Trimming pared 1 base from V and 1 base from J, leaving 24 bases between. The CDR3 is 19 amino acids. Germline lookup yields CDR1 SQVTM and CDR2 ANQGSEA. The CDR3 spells CSVEVVHRLVFYGTDTQYF. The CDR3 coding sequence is TGCAGCGTTGAAGTTGTTCACAGGCTCGTATTTTATGGCACAGATACGCAGTATTTT.

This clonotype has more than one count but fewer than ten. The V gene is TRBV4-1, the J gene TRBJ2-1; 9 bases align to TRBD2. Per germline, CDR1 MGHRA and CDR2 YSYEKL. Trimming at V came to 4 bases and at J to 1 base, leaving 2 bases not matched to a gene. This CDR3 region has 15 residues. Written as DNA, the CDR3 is TGCGCCAGCAGCCCCCTAGCGGGATCCTACAATGAGCAGTTCTTC. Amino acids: CASSPLAGSYNEQFF.

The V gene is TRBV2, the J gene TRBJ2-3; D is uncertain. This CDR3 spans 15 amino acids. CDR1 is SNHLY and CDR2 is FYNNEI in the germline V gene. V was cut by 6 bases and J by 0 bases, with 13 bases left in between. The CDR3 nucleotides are TGTGCCAGCAGCCAAGAGGCGCAAAGCACAGATACGCAGTATTTT. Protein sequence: CASSQEAQSTDTQYF.

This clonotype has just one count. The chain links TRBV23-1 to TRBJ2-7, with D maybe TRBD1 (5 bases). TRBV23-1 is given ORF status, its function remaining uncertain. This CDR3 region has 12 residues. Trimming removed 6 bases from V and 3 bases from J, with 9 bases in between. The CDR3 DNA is TGCGCCAGCAGAATCAGGGACTACGAGCAGTACTTC. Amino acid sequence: CASRIRDYEQYF.

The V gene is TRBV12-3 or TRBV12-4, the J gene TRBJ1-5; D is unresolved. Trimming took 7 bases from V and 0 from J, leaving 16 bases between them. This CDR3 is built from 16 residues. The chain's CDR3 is CASTPVFGSSNQPQHF. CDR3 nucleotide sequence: TGTGCCAGCACTCCAGTCTTTGGGTCTAGCAATCAGCCCCAGCATTTT.

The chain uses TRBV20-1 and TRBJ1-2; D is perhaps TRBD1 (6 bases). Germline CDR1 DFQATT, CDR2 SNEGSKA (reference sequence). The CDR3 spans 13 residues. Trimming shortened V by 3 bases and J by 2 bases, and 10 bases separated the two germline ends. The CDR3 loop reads CSASDRLNYGYTF. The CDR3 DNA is TGCAGTGCTAGCGACAGGCTGAACTATGGCTACACCTTC.

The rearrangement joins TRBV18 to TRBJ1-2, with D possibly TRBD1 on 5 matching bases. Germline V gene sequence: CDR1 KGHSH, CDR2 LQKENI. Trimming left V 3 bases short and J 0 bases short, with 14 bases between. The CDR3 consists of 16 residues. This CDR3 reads CASSPSTGSANYGYTF. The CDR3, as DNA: TGTGCCAGCTCACCTTCTACAGGCTCAGCTAACTATGGCTACACCTTC.

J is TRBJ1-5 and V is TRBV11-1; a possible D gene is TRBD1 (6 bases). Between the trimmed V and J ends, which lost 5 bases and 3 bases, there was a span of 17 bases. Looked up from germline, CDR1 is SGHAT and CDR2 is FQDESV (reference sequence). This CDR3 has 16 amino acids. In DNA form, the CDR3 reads TGTGCCAGCAGCCGTAACAGGGAAGAACCCAATCAGCCCCAGCATTTT. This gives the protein CASSRNREEPNQPQHF.

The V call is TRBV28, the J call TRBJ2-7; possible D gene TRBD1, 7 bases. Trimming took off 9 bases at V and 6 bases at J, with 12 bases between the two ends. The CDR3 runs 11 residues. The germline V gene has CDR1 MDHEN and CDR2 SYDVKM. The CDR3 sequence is CASPGGGEQYF. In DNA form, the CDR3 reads TGTGCCAGTCCAGGGGGAGGCGAGCAGTACTTC.

The CDR3 DNA is TGCAGCGAAGGACAGGGGGGCTACAATGAGCAGTTCTTC. Amino acids: CSEGQGGYNEQFF. The chain uses TRBV29-1 and TRBJ2-1; 10 bases align to TRBD1. V lost 7 bases, J lost 3 bases, and 3 bases stayed unmatched. The CDR3 covers 13 residues. The V gene's germline CDR1 is SQVTM and CDR2 ANQGSEA.

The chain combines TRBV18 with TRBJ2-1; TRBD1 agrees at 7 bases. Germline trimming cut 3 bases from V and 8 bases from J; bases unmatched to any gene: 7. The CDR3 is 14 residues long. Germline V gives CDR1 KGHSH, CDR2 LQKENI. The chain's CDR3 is CASSPGQATDEQFF. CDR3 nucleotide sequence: TGTGCCAGCTCACCCGGACAGGCTACGGATGAGCAGTTCTTC.

CDR3 DNA sequence: TGTGCCAACCGACAGGGCAGTTCCAACACCGGGGAGCTGTTTTTT. Translating gives CANRQGSSNTGELFF. The chain combines TRBV12-3 or TRBV12-4 with TRBJ2-2, with 7 bases matching TRBD1. The CDR3 is 15 amino acids. The V gene end was trimmed by 10 bases and the J gene end by 2 bases; junction bases not matched to a gene: 10.